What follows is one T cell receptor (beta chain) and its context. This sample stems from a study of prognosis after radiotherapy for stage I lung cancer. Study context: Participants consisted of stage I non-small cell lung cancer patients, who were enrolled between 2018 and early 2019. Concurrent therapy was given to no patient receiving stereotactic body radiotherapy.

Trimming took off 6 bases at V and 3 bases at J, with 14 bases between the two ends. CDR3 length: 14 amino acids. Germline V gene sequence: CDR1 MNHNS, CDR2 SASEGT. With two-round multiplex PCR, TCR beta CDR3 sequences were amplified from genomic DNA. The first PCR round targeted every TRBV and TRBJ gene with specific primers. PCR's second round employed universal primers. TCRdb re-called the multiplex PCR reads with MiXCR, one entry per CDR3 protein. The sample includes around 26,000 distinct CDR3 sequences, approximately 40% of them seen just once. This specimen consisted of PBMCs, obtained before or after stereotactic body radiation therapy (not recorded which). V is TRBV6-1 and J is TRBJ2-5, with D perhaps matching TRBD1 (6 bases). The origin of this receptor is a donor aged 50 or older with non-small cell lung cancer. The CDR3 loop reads CASSWGQGKETQYF. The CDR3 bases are TGTGCCAGCAGCTGGGGGCAGGGAAAAGAGACCCAGTACTTC.